These 23 T cell receptor beta chains originate from one sample sequenced in a study of neurological immune-mediated disorders. Time point specified: longitudinal time-point 2. TCRdb called the 5' RACE reads again in MiXCR, with one record for every CDR3 protein. The profile covers around 50,000 distinct CDR3 sequences, with approximately 14% appearing a single time and 4.5% taken by the ten largest. Source material: PBMCs. These receptors came from a male donor with HTLV-1-associated myelopathy (HAM/TSP).

This clonotype has at least ten counts. The chain employs TRBV3-1 and TRBJ2-1; 11 bases map to TRBD2. The length of the CDR3 is 17 residues. Germline CDR1 reads LGHDT; CDR2 reads YNNKEL (reference sequence). V trimming: 2 bases; J trimming: 4 bases; junction bases outside the gene matches: 7. CDR3 nucleotide sequence: TGTGCCAGCAGCCAAACCCCCCGGACTAGCGGGTACAATGAGCAGTTCTTC. As protein: CASSQTPRTSGYNEQFF.

In this sample, this clonotype turned up many times. V and J are TRBV29-1 and TRBJ2-5; tentatively, D is TRBD1 (6 bases). The ends were cut back, 7 bases at V and 4 bases at J, with 13 bases in the middle. The CDR3 sequence is 12 residues long. The germline V gene encodes CDR1 SQVTM and CDR2 ANQGSEA. CDR3 amino acids: CSARQVGETQYF. The CDR3 nucleotides are TGCAGCGCCCGACAGGTAGGAGAGACCCAGTACTTC.

CDR3 loop: CASTPAGSMNTEAFF. The CDR3 DNA sequence: TGTGCCAGCACCCCCGCGGGGTCTATGAACACTGAAGCTTTCTTT. V gene TRBV27 combines with J gene TRBJ1-1; no firm D call. The germline CDR1 and CDR2 sequences are MNHEY and SMNVEV (reference sequence). V gave up 7 bases and J gave up 0 bases, with 15 bases separating them. CDR3 length: 15 amino acids.

This clonotype was picked up many times. V usage is TRBV10-2 and J usage is TRBJ2-2, with a tentative D call TRBD1 (6 bases). The germline CDR1 and CDR2 sequences are WSHSY and SAAADI. CDR3 length: 14 amino acids. Trimming removed 11 bases at V and 5 bases at J, with 18 bases between. The CDR3 DNA follows: TGCGCCGGGGTCTCGACCCAGGGGACCGGGGAGCTGTTTTTT. Amino acid sequence: CAGVSTQGTGELFF.

The table lists this clonotype with many counts. This chain links TRBV20-1 with TRBJ2-3; D remains unclear. The germline V gene encodes CDR1 DFQATT and CDR2 SNEGSKA (reference sequence). The CDR3 has 13 residues. V lost 3 bases and J lost 3, with 10 bases in between. The CDR3 DNA reads as TGCAGTGCTAGGGAGACATTGACAGATACGCAGTATTTT. Its translation: CSARETLTDTQYF.

This clonotype was counted at least ten times. The rearrangement uses TRBV3-1 and TRBJ1-1; perhaps TRBD1 as D (5 bases). With 3 bases removed from V and 7 bases from J, the gap between germline ends came to 9 bases. Germline V CDR1 and CDR2: LGHDT, YNNKEL (reference sequence). The CDR3 consists of 12 residues. This CDR3 is CASSHETGEAFF. The CDR3 DNA sequence: TGTGCCAGCAGCCATGAAACAGGTGAAGCTTTCTTT.

This clonotype has ten or more counts. This chain links TRBV20-1 with TRBJ1-4; the match to TRBD1 covers 9 bases. CDR1 DFQATT and CDR2 SNEGSKA come from the germline V gene (reference sequence). CDR3 length equals 16 residues. V shed 3 bases, J shed 6 bases, and the junction held 11 bases outside the gene matches. In DNA, the CDR3 is TGCAGTGCTAGCCCAAGAGGGGGACAGGGATATGAAAAACTGTTTTTT. Amino acids: CSASPRGGQGYEKLFF.

The chain uses TRBV4-2 and TRBJ1-5; D call uncertain. The CDR3 loop spans 13 amino acids. CDR1 and CDR2 from the germline V gene are LGHNA and YNFKEQ. V lost 8 bases, J lost 5 bases, and 13 bases lay in between. CDR3 sequence: CASGRSSDQPQHF. The CDR3, as DNA: TGTGCCAGCGGGAGGTCCTCTGATCAGCCCCAGCATTTT.

This chain uses TRBV5-8 with TRBJ2-4; D remains ambiguous. Trimming shortened V by 0 bases and J by 5 bases, and 6 bases separated the two germline ends. This CDR3 is 13 amino acids long. In germline, CDR1 is SGHTS, CDR2 YDEGEE. The DNA of the CDR3 is TGTGCCAGCAGCTTGGTGGGCCAAAACATTCAGTACTTC. Amino acids: CASSLVGQNIQYF.

This clonotype was found many times. The genes are TRBV14 and TRBJ2-7, with D unresolved. The germline gives CDR1 SGHDN, CDR2 FVKESK. V lost 4 bases to trimming and J lost 2 bases, with 6 bases between them. The CDR3 consists of 12 residues. The CDR3 here is CASSPRTYEQYF. CDR3 DNA sequence: TGTGCCAGCAGCCCCCGGACCTACGAGCAGTACTTC.

At least ten counts were recorded for this clonotype. The rearrangement uses TRBV12-3 or TRBV12-4 and TRBJ2-1, with D hard to call. Trimming removed 5 bases at V and 0 bases at J, with 8 bases between. This CDR3 spans 14 amino acids. CDR3 nucleotides: TGTGCCAGCAGTCTCTTTAGCTCCTACAATGAGCAGTTCTTC. It is translated as CASSLFSSYNEQFF.

Ten or more counts support this clonotype. This sequence joins TRBV5-1 and TRBJ2-7; the D gene could be TRBD1 or TRBD2 (5 bases each). Trimming removed 1 base from V and 3 bases from J, with 17 bases in between. The CDR3 is 16 residues long. In germline, CDR1 is SGHRS, CDR2 YFSETQ. The CDR3 DNA is TGCGCCAGCAGCTTGATTGATTGGGGACCGGGCTACGAGCAGTACTTC. This translates into CASSLIDWGPGYEQYF.

The chain uses TRBV28 and TRBJ2-7; 7 bases are a match to TRBD1. Germline loops: CDR1 MDHEN, CDR2 SYDVKM. This CDR3 spans 14 amino acids. Trimming removed 4 bases from V and 3 bases from J; junction bases left unmatched: 6. The CDR3 bases are TGTGCCAGCAGTTGGAGACAGGGAAGCTACGAGCAGTACTTC. Translating it yields CASSWRQGSYEQYF. The whole variable domain, remainder taken from reference TRBV28 and TRBJ2-7, is DVKVTQSSRYLVKRTGEKVFLECVQDMDHENMFWYRQDPGLGLRLIYFSYDVKMKEKGDIPEGYSVSREKKERFSLILESASTNQTSMYLCASSWRQGSYEQYFGPGTRLTVT.

This clonotype has ten or more counts. The chain employs TRBV7-2 and TRBJ2-2; TRBD2 is a possible D gene (7 bases). Germline V gene sequence: CDR1 SGHTA, CDR2 FQGNSA. Between the trimmed V and J ends, which lost 2 bases and 6 bases, there was a span of 13 bases. The CDR3 is 15 residues long. The CDR3 sequence: CASSLQGGAPGELFF. The CDR3 nucleotides read TGTGCCAGCAGCTTACAAGGGGGGGCGCCCGGGGAGCTGTTTTTT.

This clonotype has a handful of counts. The gene calls are TRBV5-1 and TRBJ2-5; 8 positions agree with TRBD2. The trim removed 5 bases at V and 2 bases at J, leaving 5 bases unmatched. This CDR3 spans 14 amino acids. The germline V gene encodes CDR1 SGHRS and CDR2 YFSETQ. CDR3 residues: CASRIAGLQETQYF. The CDR3 bases are TGCGCCAGCAGAATAGCGGGGCTGCAAGAGACCCAGTACTTC.

This clonotype has more than one count but fewer than ten. The chain is built from TRBV7-2 and TRBJ1-2; D call uncertain. Per germline, CDR1 SGHTA and CDR2 FQGNSA. This CDR3 comprises 16 residues. V lost 1 base, J lost 8 bases, and 20 bases lay in between. The CDR3 protein is CASSLGLFMLTGGYTF. In nucleotides, the CDR3 is TGTGCCAGCAGCTTAGGGTTGTTTATGCTCACGGGGGGCTACACCTTC.

This clonotype was recorded at least ten times. The chain has TRBV7-9 and TRBJ1-5; D unclear. Germline V gene lookup returns CDR1 SEHNR and CDR2 FQNEAQ (reference sequence). The V end was cut by 1 base, the J end by 0 bases, with 4 bases between. This CDR3 has 14 amino acids. The CDR3 is CASSLGVSNQPQHF. The CDR3 nucleotides are TGTGCCAGCAGCTTAGGGGTTAGCAATCAGCCCCAGCATTTT. The full variable domain, rest sourced from reference TRBV7-9 and TRBJ1-5, is DTGVSQNPRHKITKRGQNVTFRCDPISEHNRLYWYRQTLGQGPEFLTYFQNEAQLEKSRLLSDRFSAERPKGSFSTLEIQRTEQGDSAMYLCASSLGVSNQPQHFGDGTRLSIL.

The DNA for the CDR3 is TGTGCCAGCAGTGTGGGGACAGATTACAATGAGCAGTTCTTC. Protein product: CASSVGTDYNEQFF. The V and J genes are TRBV2 and TRBJ2-1, with 7 positions matching TRBD1. The length of the CDR3 is 14 residues. Unmatched junction bases numbered 4, after V lost 4 bases and J lost 4 bases. CDR1 and CDR2 (germline): SNHLY, FYNNEI.

Many counts were recorded for this clonotype. This chain links TRBV10-3 with TRBJ1-2; D is ambiguous. Trimming left V 2 bases short and J 3 bases short, with 10 bases between. CDR3 length equals 14 residues. Germline CDR1 reads ENHRY; CDR2 reads SYGVKD. The CDR3 region has the DNA TGTGCCATCAGTGAGACTACAGTAGACTATGGCTACACCTTC. Its translation: CAISETTVDYGYTF.

This clonotype was counted many times. The chain links TRBV20-1 to TRBJ2-5; the D gene could be TRBD1 or TRBD2 (7 bases each). V was clipped by 6 bases and J by 5 bases, with 19 bases between them. The CDR3 length is 14 residues. The germline gives CDR1 DFQATT, CDR2 SNEGSKA (reference sequence). CDR3 sequence: CSAKSGGGLETQYF. DNA of the CDR3: TGCAGTGCCAAATCAGGGGGGGGTTTGGAGACCCAGTACTTC.

This clonotype came up many times. V and J are TRBV20-1 and TRBJ2-5; D is perhaps TRBD1 (5 bases). Germline CDR1 reads DFQATT; CDR2 reads SNEGSKA (reference sequence). There are 13 residues in the CDR3. Trimming removed 8 bases at V and 1 base at J, with 14 bases between. The CDR3, as DNA: TGCAGTCCCCGTAGTGGGGCCCAAGAGACCCAGTACTTC. This codes for CSPRSGAQETQYF.

This clonotype has ten or more counts. The chain links TRBV7-2 to TRBJ2-3; D remains unclear. The CDR3 covers 12 residues. Germline CDR1 SGHTA, CDR2 FQGNSA. Trimming took 5 bases from V and 5 from J, leaving 8 bases between them. CDR3 in amino acids: CASSPSGDTQYF. The CDR3 region has the DNA TGTGCCAGCAGCCCCTCGGGAGATACGCAGTATTTT.

This clonotype was detected a few times. This chain joins TRBV5-6 and TRBJ1-5; 7 bases line up with TRBD1. Trimming took 2 bases from V and 1 from J; bases not matched to a gene: 6. This CDR3 has 16 amino acids. Looked up from germline, CDR1 is SGHDT and CDR2 is YYEEEE. CDR3 sequence reads: CASSLRQGMSNQPQHF. Written as DNA, the CDR3 is TGTGCCAGCAGCTTAAGACAGGGAATGAGCAATCAGCCCCAGCATTTT.